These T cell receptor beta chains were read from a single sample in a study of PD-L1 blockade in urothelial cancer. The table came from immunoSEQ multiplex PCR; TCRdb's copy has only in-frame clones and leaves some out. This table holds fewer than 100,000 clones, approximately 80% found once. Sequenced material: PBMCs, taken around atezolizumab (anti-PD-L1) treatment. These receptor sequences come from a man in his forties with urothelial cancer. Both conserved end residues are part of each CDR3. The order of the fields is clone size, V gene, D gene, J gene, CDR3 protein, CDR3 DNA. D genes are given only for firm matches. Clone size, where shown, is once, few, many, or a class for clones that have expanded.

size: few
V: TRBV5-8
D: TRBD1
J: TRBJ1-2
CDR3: CASSPRRTGANYGYTF
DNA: TGTGCCAGCAGCCCCCGCAGGACAGGGGCGAACTATGGCTACACCTTC

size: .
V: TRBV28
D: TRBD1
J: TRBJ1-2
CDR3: CASSWGQGASSRGYTF
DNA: TGTGCCAGTTCCTGGGGTCAGGGGGCCTCCTCTAGGGGCTACACCTTC

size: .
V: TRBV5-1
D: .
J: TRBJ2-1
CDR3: CASSLASVGNEQFF
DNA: TGCGCCAGCAGCTTAGCTAGCGTGGGCAATGAGCAGTTCTTC

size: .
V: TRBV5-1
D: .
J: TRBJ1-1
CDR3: CASSVRHNTEAFF
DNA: TGCGCCAGCAGCGTCCGACACAACACTGAAGCTTTCTTT

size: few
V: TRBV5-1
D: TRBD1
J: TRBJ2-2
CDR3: CASSPAGTGFGGGELFF
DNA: TGCGCCAGCAGCCCGGCCGGGACAGGGTTTGGTGGCGGGGAGCTGTTTTTT

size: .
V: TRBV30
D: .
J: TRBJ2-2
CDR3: CAWASQNTGELFF
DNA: TGTGCCTGGGCGTCCCAGAACACCGGGGAGCTGTTTTTT

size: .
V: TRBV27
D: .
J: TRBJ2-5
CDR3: CASRRGLRETQYF
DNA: TGTGCCAGCAGACGAGGACTGAGAGAGACCCAGTACTTC

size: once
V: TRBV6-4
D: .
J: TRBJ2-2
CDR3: CASSDSFRVNTGELFF
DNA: TGTGCCAGCAGTGACTCGTTCAGGGTGAACACCGGGGAGCTGTTTTTT

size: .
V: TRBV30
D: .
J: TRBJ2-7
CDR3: CAWSGDRRNEQYF
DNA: TGTGCCTGGAGTGGTGACAGGAGGAACGAGCAGTACTTC

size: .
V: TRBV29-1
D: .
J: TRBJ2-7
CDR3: CSVEEVEGGRYEQYF
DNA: TGCAGCGTTGAAGAGGTGGAGGGCGGTAGGTACGAGCAGTACTTC

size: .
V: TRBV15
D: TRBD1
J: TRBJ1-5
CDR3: CATSQTGGSQPQHF
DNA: TGTGCCACCAGTCAAACAGGGGGCTCTCAGCCCCAGCATTTT

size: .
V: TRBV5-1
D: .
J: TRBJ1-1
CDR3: CASSLGQGEGGTEAFF
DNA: TGCGCCAGCAGCTTGGGTCAAGGGGAGGGGGGCACTGAAGCTTTCTTT

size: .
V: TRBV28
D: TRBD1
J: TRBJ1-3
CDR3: CASSRTGPSSGNTIYF
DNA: TGTGCCAGCAGCCGGACAGGGCCGAGCTCTGGAAACACCATATATTTT

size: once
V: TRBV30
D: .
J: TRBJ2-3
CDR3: CAWSVGGGASDTQYF
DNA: TGTGCCTGGAGTGTAGGAGGGGGCGCATCAGATACGCAGTATTTT

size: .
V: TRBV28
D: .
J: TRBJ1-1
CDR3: CASSTLDGARVRAFF
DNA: TGTGCCAGCAGTACCTTGGATGGAGCCAGGGTGCGAGCTTTCTTT

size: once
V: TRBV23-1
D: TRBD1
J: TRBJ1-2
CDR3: CAARDSGTGGEDYGYTF
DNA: TGCGCCGCCCGGGATTCCGGGACAGGGGGCGAGGACTATGGCTACACCTTC

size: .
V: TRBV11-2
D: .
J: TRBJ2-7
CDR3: CASSLETGTSYEQYF
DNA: TGTGCCAGCAGCTTGGAGACAGGTACCTCCTACGAGCAGTACTTC

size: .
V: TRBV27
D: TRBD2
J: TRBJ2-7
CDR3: CASSISGSPYEQYF
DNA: TGTGCCAGCTCTATCAGCGGGAGCCCCTACGAGCAGTACTTC

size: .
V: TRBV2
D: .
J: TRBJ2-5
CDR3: CASSEDTSASQETQYF
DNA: TGTGCCAGCAGTGAAGATACTTCCGCGAGCCAAGAGACCCAGTACTTC

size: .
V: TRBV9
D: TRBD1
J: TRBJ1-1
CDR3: CASSPLGTAHFEAFF
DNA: TGTGCCAGCAGCCCATTGGGGACAGCCCACTTTGAAGCTTTCTTT

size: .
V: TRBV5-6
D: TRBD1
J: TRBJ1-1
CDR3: CASSGLQGVNTEAFF
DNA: TGTGCCAGCAGCGGACTACAGGGGGTGAACACTGAAGCTTTCTTT

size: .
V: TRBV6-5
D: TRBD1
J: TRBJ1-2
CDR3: CASSDDRGYGYTF
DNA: TGTGCCAGCAGCGACGACAGGGGTTATGGCTACACCTTC

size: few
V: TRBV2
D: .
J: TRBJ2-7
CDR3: CASSEGTPANEQYF
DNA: TGTGCCAGCAGTGAAGGGACTCCCGCCAACGAGCAGTACTTC

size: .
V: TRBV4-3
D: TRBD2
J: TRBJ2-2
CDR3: CASSQDGVAGGNTGELFF
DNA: TGCGCCAGCAGCCAAGATGGGGTAGCGGGAGGAAACACCGGGGAGCTGTTTTTT

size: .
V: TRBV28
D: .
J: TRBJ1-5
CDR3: CASSPPGNQPQHF
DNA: TGTGCCAGCAGCCCCCCGGGAAATCAGCCCCAGCATTTT

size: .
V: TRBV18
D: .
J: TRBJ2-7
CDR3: CASSPALRREQYF
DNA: TGTGCCAGCTCACCGGCTCTCCGTCGAGAGCAGTACTTC

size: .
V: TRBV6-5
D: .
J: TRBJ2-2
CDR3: CASSYSELNTGELFF
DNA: TGTGCCAGCAGTTACAGCGAGTTGAACACCGGGGAGCTGTTTTTT

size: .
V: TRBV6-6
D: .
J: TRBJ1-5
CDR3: CAGSGEYSNQPQHF
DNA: TGTGCCGGATCCGGGGAGTATAGCAATCAGCCCCAGCATTTT

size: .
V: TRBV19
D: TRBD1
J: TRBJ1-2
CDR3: CASSIFEGADGYTF
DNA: TGTGCCAGTAGTATCTTTGAGGGGGCGGACGGCTACACCTTC

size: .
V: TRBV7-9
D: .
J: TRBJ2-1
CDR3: CASSLIRARYNEQFF
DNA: TGTGCCAGCAGCTTAATCAGGGCCCGATACAATGAGCAGTTCTTC

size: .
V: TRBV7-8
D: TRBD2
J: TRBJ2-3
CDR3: CASSLASGGGRTDTQYF
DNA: TGTGCCAGCAGCTTAGCTAGCGGGGGGGGGAGGACAGATACGCAGTATTTT

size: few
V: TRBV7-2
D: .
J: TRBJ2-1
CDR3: CASSLNRDHEQFF
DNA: TGTGCCAGCAGCTTGAACAGGGACCATGAGCAGTTCTTC

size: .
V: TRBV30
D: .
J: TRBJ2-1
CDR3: CAWSKQGALFF
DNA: TGTGCCTGGAGCAAACAGGGCGCGCTGTTCTTC

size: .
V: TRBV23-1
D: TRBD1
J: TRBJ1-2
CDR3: CASTQPGGKGYTF
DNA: TGCGCCAGCACGCAACCAGGGGGAAAGGGCTACACCTTC

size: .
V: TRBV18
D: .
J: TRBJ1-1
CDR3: CASSSMNTEAFF
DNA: TGTGCCAGCTCATCTATGAACACTGAAGCTTTCTTT

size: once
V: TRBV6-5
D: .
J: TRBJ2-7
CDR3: CASQKSSSYEQYF
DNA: TGTGCCTCACAAAAATCCAGCTCCTACGAGCAGTACTTC

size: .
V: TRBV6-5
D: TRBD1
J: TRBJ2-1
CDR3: CASSVDRVKNNEQFF
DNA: TGTGCCAGCAGTGTCGACAGGGTGAAGAACAATGAGCAGTTCTTC

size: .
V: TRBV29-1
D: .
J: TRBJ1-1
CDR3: CSVEETLGTEAFF
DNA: TGCAGCGTTGAGGAGACCTTGGGCACTGAAGCTTTCTTT

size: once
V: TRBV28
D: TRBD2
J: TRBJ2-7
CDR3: CASSSPTSGSYHEQYF
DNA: TGTGCCAGCAGCTCCCCGACTAGCGGGAGTTATCACGAGCAGTACTTC

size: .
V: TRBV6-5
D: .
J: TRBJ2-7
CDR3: CASSPVGAGYEQYF
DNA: TGTGCCAGCAGTCCCGTGGGGGCAGGCTACGAGCAGTACTTC

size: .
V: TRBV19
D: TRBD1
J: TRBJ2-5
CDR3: CASSIGTGTGKTQYF
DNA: TGTGCCAGTAGTATAGGGACAGGGACTGGAAAGACCCAGTACTTC

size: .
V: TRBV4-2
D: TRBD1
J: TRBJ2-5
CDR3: CASSQDPGQGAQETQYF
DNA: TGTGCCAGCAGCCAAGATCCTGGACAGGGGGCCCAAGAGACCCAGTACTTC

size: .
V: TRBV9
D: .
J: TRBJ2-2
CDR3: CASSPRGLTTGELFF
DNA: TGTGCCAGCAGCCCTAGGGGACTGACCACCGGGGAGCTGTTTTTT

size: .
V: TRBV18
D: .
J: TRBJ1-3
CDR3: CASSPPLASSSGNTIYF
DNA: TGTGCCAGCTCACCACCGTTGGCATCCAGCTCTGGAAACACCATATATTTT

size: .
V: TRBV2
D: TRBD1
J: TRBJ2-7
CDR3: CASSQSPGQAYEQYF
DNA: TGTGCCAGCAGTCAAAGCCCGGGACAGGCATACGAGCAGTACTTC

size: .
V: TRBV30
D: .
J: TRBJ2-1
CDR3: CAWSVQDIPPYNEQFF
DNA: TGTGCCTGGAGTGTACAAGATATCCCCCCCTACAATGAGCAGTTCTTC

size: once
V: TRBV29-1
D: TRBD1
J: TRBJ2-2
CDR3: CSVEGDRGGGELFF
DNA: TGCAGCGTTGAGGGGGACAGGGGAGGCGGGGAGCTGTTTTTT

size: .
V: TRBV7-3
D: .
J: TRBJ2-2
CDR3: CASSLAGLNTGELFF
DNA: TGTGCCAGCAGCTTGGCGGGGCTGAACACCGGGGAGCTGTTTTTT

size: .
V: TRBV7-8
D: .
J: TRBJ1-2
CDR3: CASSSTGRYTYGYTF
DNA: TGTGCCAGCAGCTCTACAGGGAGATACACCTATGGCTACACCTTC

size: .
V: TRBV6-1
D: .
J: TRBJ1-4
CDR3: CASSELGIKGNGKLFF
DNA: TGTGCCAGCAGTGAATTGGGGATCAAGGGGAACGGGAAACTGTTTTTT

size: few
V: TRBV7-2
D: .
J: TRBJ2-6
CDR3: CASSSLQGSGANVLTF
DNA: TGTGCCAGCAGCTCCCTTCAGGGCTCTGGGGCCAACGTCCTGACTTTC

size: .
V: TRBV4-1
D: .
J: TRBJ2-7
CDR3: CASSQSLAGSSYEQYF
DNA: TGCGCCAGCAGCCAGTCTCTAGCCGGGAGCTCCTACGAGCAGTACTTC

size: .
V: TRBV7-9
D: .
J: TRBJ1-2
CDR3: CASSFKEAAIANYGYTF
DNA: TGTGCCAGCAGCTTTAAGGAGGCAGCCATAGCGAACTATGGCTACACCTTC

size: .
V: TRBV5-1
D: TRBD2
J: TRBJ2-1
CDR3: CASRPVLAGYNEQFF
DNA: TGCGCCAGCAGGCCAGTTCTAGCGGGATACAATGAGCAGTTCTTC

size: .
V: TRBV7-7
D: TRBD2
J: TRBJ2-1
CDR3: CASSSGRHNEQFF
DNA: TGTGCTAGCAGCTCCGGGAGGCACAATGAGCAGTTCTTC

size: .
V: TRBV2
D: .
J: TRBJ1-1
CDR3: CASSDGGTEAFF
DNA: TGTGCCAGCAGTGACGGGGGCACTGAAGCTTTCTTT

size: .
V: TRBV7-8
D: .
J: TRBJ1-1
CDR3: CASSLVPGRYTEAFF
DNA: TGTGCCAGCAGCTTAGTACCAGGGCGCTACACTGAAGCTTTCTTT